This T cell receptor beta chain was recovered during a study of T cell responses to AZD1222 COVID-19 vaccine. This clone was observed once. The antigen remains undetermined. Study results and caveats: Clonal diversity was possibly underestimated; the donors were predominantly white British and more often female. Seropositive status at baseline applied to only a handful of AZD1222 recipients. Without day 14 samples, only post-peak T cell repertoires were studied. Targeting of unmutated variant regions was reportedly seen in nearly half of spike-specific TCRs.

The trim removed 5 bases at V and 7 bases at J, leaving 9 bases unmatched. Germline CDR1 reads PRHDT; CDR2 reads FYEKMQ (reference sequence). CDR3 length: 14 residues. The repertoire was sequenced with immunoSEQ multiplex PCR; TCRdb's copy has only in-frame clones and lacks some. This table holds 150,000 to 200,000 clones, 91% found once. The sequences come from peripheral blood, collected 28 days after the second AZD1222 dose. The sequence came from an adult who received the AZD1222 COVID-19 vaccine. The rearrangement uses TRBV13 and TRBJ2-7; 9 positions agree with TRBD2. CDR3 residues: CASSLGGTSSEQYF. The CDR3 nucleotides are TGTGCCAGCAGCCTCGGGGGGACTAGCTCTGAGCAGTACTTC.